A selection of T cell receptor beta chains follows, all from one sample in a study of blood T cells in healthy people across ages. Via MiXCR, TCRdb re-called the 5' RACE reads, giving one row per CDR3 protein. The repertoire holds approximately 800,000 distinct CDR3 sequences, approximately 53% seen once, with 25% to 30% in the top ten. The sample consisted of blood. These receptors originate from a man between 35 and 55 years old in good health. CDR3s include the opening cysteine and the closing phenylalanine or tryptophan. The order of the fields is CDR3 protein, CDR3 DNA, D gene, V gene, clone size, J gene. The D gene is left open where the match is weak. The listing skips clone size in some rows; elsewhere it reads once, few, many or a size class.

CDR3aa: CASTPPGGPGLSEQYF
CDR3nt: TGTGCCAGCACCCCGCCGGGAGGGCCTGGGTTAAGTGAGCAGTACTTC
d_gene: TRBD2
v_gene: TRBV12-3/TRBV12-4
abundance: once
j_gene: TRBJ2-5

CDR3aa: CSASSRTYNEQFF
CDR3nt: TGCAGTGCTAGTAGCAGGACCTACAATGAGCAGTTCTTC
d_gene: -
v_gene: TRBV20-1
abundance: few
j_gene: TRBJ2-1

CDR3aa: CASSSPGNPTYEQYF
CDR3nt: TGTGCCAGCAGTTCCCCAGGCAATCCGACCTACGAGCAGTACTTC
d_gene: -
v_gene: TRBV6-5
abundance: -
j_gene: TRBJ2-7

CDR3aa: CAISDPAGSTDTQYF
CDR3nt: TGTGCCATCAGTGACCCCGCAGGGAGCACAGATACGCAGTATTTT
d_gene: -
v_gene: TRBV10-3
abundance: many
j_gene: TRBJ2-3

CDR3aa: CASSRRDRAEQYF
CDR3nt: TGTGCCAGCAGTCGCCGGGACAGGGCCGAGCAGTACTTC
d_gene: TRBD1
v_gene: TRBV6-2/TRBV6-3
abundance: few
j_gene: TRBJ2-7

CDR3aa: CASSGGPLTDTQYF
CDR3nt: TGTGCCAGCAGCGGGGGACCTCTCACAGATACGCAGTATTTT
d_gene: -
v_gene: TRBV9
abundance: -
j_gene: TRBJ2-3

CDR3aa: CSARNSYEQYF
CDR3nt: TGCAGTGCTAGGAACAGCTACGAGCAGTACTTC
d_gene: -
v_gene: TRBV20-1
abundance: -
j_gene: TRBJ2-7

CDR3aa: CASNPGLAGVVSTNTGELFF
CDR3nt: TGTGCCAGCAATCCGGGACTAGCGGGAGTAGTCTCAACGAACACCGGGGAGCTGTTTTTT
d_gene: TRBD2
v_gene: TRBV12-3/TRBV12-4
abundance: -
j_gene: TRBJ2-2

CDR3aa: CSVTPGAGNQPQHF
CDR3nt: TGCAGCGTGACCCCCGGGGCCGGGAATCAGCCCCAGCATTTT
d_gene: -
v_gene: TRBV29-1
abundance: -
j_gene: TRBJ1-5

CDR3aa: CASSYDMVEVTNEKLFF
CDR3nt: TGTGCCAGCAGTTACGACATGGTTGAGGTTACTAATGAAAAACTGTTTTTT
d_gene: -
v_gene: TRBV6-6
abundance: -
j_gene: TRBJ1-4

CDR3aa: CASRGPSGNNEQYF
CDR3nt: TGCGCCAGCAGGGGGCCTAGCGGGAACAATGAGCAGTACTTC
d_gene: TRBD2
v_gene: TRBV5-1
abundance: once
j_gene: TRBJ2-5

CDR3aa: CASSLEPNPTDTQYF
CDR3nt: TGTGCCAGCAGCTTAGAGCCTAACCCCACAGATACGCAGTATTTT
d_gene: -
v_gene: TRBV7-2
abundance: -
j_gene: TRBJ2-3

CDR3aa: CASSGNSGANVLTF
CDR3nt: TGTGCCAGCAGCGGTAACTCTGGGGCCAACGTCCTGACTTTC
d_gene: -
v_gene: TRBV9
abundance: -
j_gene: TRBJ2-6

CDR3aa: CSAGQAQGAGYGYTF
CDR3nt: TGCAGTGCTGGCCAGGCACAGGGGGCCGGCTATGGCTACACCTTC
d_gene: TRBD1
v_gene: TRBV20-1
abundance: -
j_gene: TRBJ1-2

CDR3aa: CASSSPDRGQWEQYF
CDR3nt: TGTGCCAGCAGTTCCCCGGACAGGGGTCAGTGGGAGCAGTACTTC
d_gene: TRBD1
v_gene: TRBV12-3/TRBV12-4
abundance: -
j_gene: TRBJ2-7

CDR3aa: CSVGTSPYNEQFF
CDR3nt: TGCAGCGTTGGGACTAGTCCCTACAATGAGCAGTTCTTC
d_gene: TRBD2
v_gene: TRBV29-1
abundance: -
j_gene: TRBJ2-1

CDR3aa: CASRNLLTGGFVNEQYF
CDR3nt: TGTGCCAGCAGGAACCTCCTAACGGGAGGGTTCGTAAACGAGCAGTACTTC
d_gene: TRBD2
v_gene: TRBV6-1
abundance: -
j_gene: TRBJ2-7

CDR3aa: CSARGGDRNQPQHF
CDR3nt: TGCAGTGCTAGAGGAGGGGACAGAAATCAGCCCCAGCATTTT
d_gene: TRBD1
v_gene: TRBV20-1
abundance: -
j_gene: TRBJ1-5

CDR3aa: CASSTGEFAYEQYF
CDR3nt: TGTGCCAGCAGCACGGGGGAGTTCGCCTACGAGCAGTACTTC
d_gene: -
v_gene: TRBV21-1
abundance: -
j_gene: TRBJ2-7

CDR3aa: CASKEGVKETQYF
CDR3nt: TGTGCCAGCAAGGAAGGGGTGAAGGAGACCCAGTACTTC
d_gene: -
v_gene: TRBV11-3
abundance: -
j_gene: TRBJ2-5

CDR3aa: CSASRQGLSSYNEQFF
CDR3nt: TGCAGTGCTAGTCGACAGGGCCTTAGCTCCTACAATGAGCAGTTCTTC
d_gene: TRBD1
v_gene: TRBV20-1
abundance: -
j_gene: TRBJ2-1

CDR3aa: CSAPRTGDYEQYF
CDR3nt: TGCAGTGCTCCCCGGACAGGGGACTACGAGCAGTACTTC
d_gene: TRBD1
v_gene: TRBV20-1
abundance: -
j_gene: TRBJ2-7

CDR3aa: CASSQLADQETQYF
CDR3nt: TGTGCCAGCAGCCAACTAGCGGACCAAGAGACCCAGTACTTC
d_gene: TRBD2
v_gene: TRBV14
abundance: -
j_gene: TRBJ2-5

CDR3aa: CASSGPNSPLHF
CDR3nt: TGTGCCAGCAGTGGCCCCAATTCACCCCTCCACTTT
d_gene: -
v_gene: TRBV25-1
abundance: -
j_gene: TRBJ1-6

CDR3aa: CASSVVGGLAGVNNEQFF
CDR3nt: TGTGCCAGCAGCGTAGTGGGGGGGCTAGCGGGAGTAAACAATGAGCAGTTCTTC
d_gene: TRBD2
v_gene: TRBV9
abundance: -
j_gene: TRBJ2-1

CDR3aa: CASSDRGYNQPQHF
CDR3nt: TGTGCCAGCAGTGACAGGGGATACAATCAGCCCCAGCATTTT
d_gene: -
v_gene: TRBV2
abundance: -
j_gene: TRBJ1-5

CDR3aa: CASSKYPRGRDNQPQHF
CDR3nt: TGTGCCAGCAGCAAATACCCGCGAGGGCGGGACAATCAGCCCCAGCATTTT
d_gene: -
v_gene: TRBV21-1
abundance: -
j_gene: TRBJ1-5

CDR3aa: CASSVGNGDEQYF
CDR3nt: TGTGCCAGCAGCGTGGGCAACGGCGATGAGCAGTACTTC
d_gene: -
v_gene: TRBV9
abundance: -
j_gene: TRBJ2-5

CDR3aa: CASSQEPVLNQPQHF
CDR3nt: TGTGCCAGCAGCCAAGAACCGGTTCTCAATCAGCCCCAGCATTTT
d_gene: -
v_gene: TRBV3-1
abundance: -
j_gene: TRBJ1-5

CDR3aa: CASSFAGAGRYEQYF
CDR3nt: TGTGCCAGCAGCTTCGCCGGGGCCGGAAGGTACGAGCAGTACTTC
d_gene: -
v_gene: TRBV11-2
abundance: few
j_gene: TRBJ2-7

CDR3aa: CASSWRVSRRGVDTQYF
CDR3nt: TGTGCCAGCAGTTGGAGAGTGAGTCGTCGGGGAGTAGATACGCAGTATTTT
d_gene: -
v_gene: TRBV7-2
abundance: once
j_gene: TRBJ2-3

CDR3aa: CASSLPQAYGYTF
CDR3nt: TGTGCCAGCAGCTTACCCCAGGCCTATGGCTACACCTTC
d_gene: -
v_gene: TRBV7-2
abundance: -
j_gene: TRBJ1-2

CDR3aa: CASRRAALGTLSRAGEQFF
CDR3nt: TGTGCCAGCAGACGAGCAGCTTTAGGGACCCTTAGTAGGGCGGGTGAGCAGTTCTTC
d_gene: -
v_gene: TRBV28
abundance: -
j_gene: TRBJ2-1

CDR3aa: CASSRAGTGGDSGVEYF
CDR3nt: TGTGCCAGCAGCCGAGCCGGGACAGGGGGTGATAGCGGAGTGGAGTACTTC
d_gene: TRBD1
v_gene: TRBV12-3/TRBV12-4
abundance: -
j_gene: TRBJ2-5

CDR3aa: CAISVSGPRETQYF
CDR3nt: TGTGCCATCAGTGTTTCAGGGCCCCGGGAGACCCAGTACTTC
d_gene: -
v_gene: TRBV10-3
abundance: few
j_gene: TRBJ2-5

CDR3aa: CASSEIGSNYGYTF
CDR3nt: TGTGCCAGCAGTGAGATCGGATCTAACTATGGCTACACCTTC
d_gene: -
v_gene: TRBV6-1
abundance: -
j_gene: TRBJ1-2